These 14 T cell receptor beta chains originate from one sample sequenced in a study of shared clonotypes between healthy human individuals (dated by TCRdb to 2020 to 2022). The method behind the library was the immunoSEQ multiplex PCR assay. What TCRdb holds here is the immuneACCESS table cut down to in-frame rearrangements. Part of the clones is not present; checked against another copy, under half of the missing clones reflect an unresolved V gene, and the others are unexplained. The sample yields about 710,000 clones; 55% to 75% were counted once. The biggest ten clones account for under 2% of the sample. The sample consisted of memory CD4+ T cells sorted from blood. The cell subset or site label of this sample denotes: CD45RA-negative fraction. The receptors stem from a woman in her 30s in good health.

The rearrangement joins TRBV6-5 to TRBJ2-4; the D gene is possibly TRBD1 (7 bases). This CDR3 contains 16 residues. Trimming removed 4 bases from V and 7 bases from J, with 20 bases in between. Germline V CDR1 and CDR2: MNHEY, SVGAGI. The CDR3 bases are TGTGCCAGCAGTTCTCTCGGGGGACAGCAAAAGAACATTCAGTACTTC. It is translated as CASSSLGGQQKNIQYF.

The genes are TRBV7-7 and TRBJ1-4, with unresolved D. CDR1 and CDR2 (germline): SSHAT, FNYEAQ (reference sequence). There are 14 residues in the CDR3. Between the trimmed V and J ends, which lost 5 bases and 5 bases, there was a span of 12 bases. The CDR3 DNA is TGTGCCAGCAGCGAGGGCGCTAACAATGAAAAACTGTTTTTT. This encodes CASSEGANNEKLFF.

The chain couples TRBV5-1 to TRBJ2-3; 9 bases are a match to TRBD2. The CDR3 covers 18 residues. The junction had 10 bases not matched to a gene; V was cut back by 0 bases and J by 2 bases. Germline CDR1 and CDR2: SGHRS and YFSETQ. The CDR3 here is CASSLGREGKLITDTQYF. CDR3 DNA: TGCGCCAGCAGCTTGGGGCGGGAGGGCAAACTCATCACAGATACGCAGTATTTT.

V gene TRBV19 combines with J gene TRBJ1-4, with TRBD1 matching 8 bases. The ends lost 3 bases at V and 0 bases at J; junction bases unmatched: 6. Looked up from germline, CDR1 is LNHDA and CDR2 is SQIVND (reference sequence). The CDR3 covers 17 residues. The CDR3 spells CASSIRRTGTTNEKLFF. Written as DNA, the CDR3 is TGTGCCAGTAGTATCCGTCGGACAGGGACAACTAATGAAAAACTGTTTTTT. Together with reference TRBV19 and TRBJ1-4, the CDR3 gives the full variable domain: DGGITQSPKYLFRKEGQNVTLSCEQNLNHDAMYWYRQDPGQGLRLIYYSQIVNDFQKGDIAEGYSVSREKKESFPLTVTSAQKNPTAFYLCASSIRRTGTTNEKLFFGSGTQLSVL.

The chain is built from TRBV30 and TRBJ2-5; 7 nucleotides agree with TRBD2. After removal of 0 bases from V and 6 bases from J, the junction contained 10 bases not matched to a gene. Germline V gives CDR1 GTSNPN, CDR2 SVGIG (reference sequence). The CDR3 is made up of 15 amino acids. DNA for the CDR3: TGTGCCTGGAGTGTCTTTGCGGGAGTCGGGAAGACCCAGTACTTC. Translation: CAWSVFAGVGKTQYF. Variable domain in full (rest from reference TRBV30 and TRBJ2-5): SQTIHQWPATLVQPVGSPLSLECTVEGTSNPNLYWYRQAAGRGLQLLFYSVGIGQISSEVPQNLSASRPQDRQFILSSKKLLLSDSGFYLCAWSVFAGVGKTQYFGPGTRLLVL.

The table lists this clone with a count of one. The CDR3 spells CASSRQPGQAVYGYTF. CDR3 DNA sequence: TGCGCCAGCAGCCGGCAACCGGGACAGGCAGTCTATGGCTACACCTTC. The rearrangement uses TRBV4-1 and TRBJ1-2, with 8 bases matching TRBD1. The germline CDR1 and CDR2 sequences are MGHRA and YSYEKL. Trimming removed 4 bases from V and 4 bases from J; junction bases left unmatched: 11. The CDR3 has 16 amino acids.

The genes are TRBV5-1 and TRBJ2-5, with D possibly TRBD2 on 6 matching bases. Germline loops: CDR1 SGHRS, CDR2 YFSETQ. The CDR3 length is 14 residues. Trimming removed 4 bases at V and 2 bases at J, with 12 bases between. CDR3 nucleotide sequence: TGCGCCAGCAGCCACACGGCGGGACAAGAGACCCAGTACTTC. The encoded protein is CASSHTAGQETQYF.

The genes are TRBV23-1 and TRBJ2-1, with 12 bases that match TRBD2. TRBV23-1 is assigned to the ORF class and has an uncertain function. The CDR3 is 16 amino acids. V was pared by 2 bases and J by 10 bases, with 9 bases of the junction left unmatched. CDR3 sequence reads: CASSQGASGRALEQFF. The CDR3 coding sequence is TGCGCCAGCAGTCAAGGGGCTAGCGGGAGGGCCTTGGAGCAGTTCTTC.

The chain links TRBV15 to TRBJ2-3; no definite D call. The CDR3 loop spans 12 amino acids. V gave up 0 bases and J gave up 10 bases, with 8 bases separating them. Germline V gene data show CDR1 as LNHNV and CDR2 as YYDKDF (reference sequence). The CDR3 spells CATSRDSLAQYF. The CDR3 nucleotides are TGTGCCACCAGCAGAGATAGCCTTGCGCAGTATTTT. The full variable domain, rest sourced from reference TRBV15 and TRBJ2-3, is DAMVIQNPRYQVTQFGKPVTLSCSQTLNHNVMYWYQQKSSQAPKLLFHYYDKDFNNEADTPDNFQSRRPNTSFCFLDIRSPGLGDTAMYLCATSRDSLAQYFGPGTRLTVL.

This sequence joins TRBV9 and TRBJ2-2; 7 bases fit TRBD2. Germline CDR1 reads SGDLS; CDR2 reads YYNGEE. The CDR3 length is 15 residues. V lost 0 bases and J lost 4; bases outside the gene matches: 3. CDR3 in DNA: TGTGCCAGCAGCGTAGGCGGGAGTGGCACCGGGGAGCTGTTTTTT. Translating gives CASSVGGSGTGELFF.

The chain has TRBV5-4 and TRBJ2-2; unclear D gene. Between the trimmed V and J ends, which lost 1 base and 3 bases, there was a span of 10 bases. Germline CDR1 SGHNT, CDR2 YYREEE (reference sequence). The CDR3 sequence is 15 residues long. The CDR3 nucleotides read TGTGCCAGCAGCTTGTTAGGTCGTGACACCGGGGAGCTGTTTTTT. This sequence encodes CASSLLGRDTGELFF.

The chain is built from TRBV5-6 and TRBJ2-6; D not resolved. The CDR3 has 14 residues. Germline CDR1 SGHDT, CDR2 YYEEEE. The V gene lost 1 base and the J gene lost 4 bases, with 6 bases spanning the gap. The CDR3 reads CASSLFSGANVLTF. The CDR3 nucleotides read TGTGCCAGCAGCTTGTTTTCCGGGGCCAACGTCCTGACTTTC.

The sample holds a few counts of this clone. The rearrangement uses TRBV5-1 and TRBJ2-2, with 8 bases identical to TRBD1. This CDR3 has 16 amino acids. V lost 4 bases, J lost 4 bases, and 9 bases stayed unmatched. Germline assignment: CDR1 SGHRS and CDR2 YFSETQ. For the CDR3, the DNA is TGCGCCAGCAGCGGAAGGACAGGGCGGTCCACCGGGGAGCTGTTTTTT. Protein product: CASSGRTGRSTGELFF.

This clone came up a few times. The chain carries TRBV19 and TRBJ1-5, with D unclear. Germline CDR1 and CDR2: LNHDA and SQIVND (reference sequence). V lost 5 bases and J lost 9, with 11 bases in between. The CDR3 is 12 residues long. The CDR3 spells CASSDPWRPQHF. DNA of the CDR3: TGTGCCAGTAGTGACCCGTGGCGGCCCCAGCATTTT.